The clone carrying this T cell receptor beta chain occurred many times. TCRdb re-called the RACE reads through MiXCR, storing one row per CDR3 protein. The table has 300,000 to 450,000 distinct CDR3 sequences, approximately 5.1% seen once; the top ten hold 2% to 3%. The entry originates in a study of human T cells and chemical hapten exposure. Study in general: Diphenylcyclopropenone doses were given weekly to the scalps of patients across the roughly 24-week study. Patches that contained 0.01% DPC were applied to the upper back and read at 6 days.

Described time point: pre-sensitization, week 0. Treatment given: therapeutic diphenylcyclopropenone sensitization with weekly scalp DPC. The donor pool consisted of alopecia patients aged 18 to 70 years, considered suitable for DPC. There are 15 residues in the CDR3. Trimming pared 6 bases from V and 0 bases from J, leaving 12 bases between. Looked up from germline, CDR1 is SNHLY and CDR2 is FYNNEI. The TCR comes from a woman aged 50 to 60 with alopecia areata. Some clones in this sample may be carry-over from other donors' samples. This specimen consisted of whole blood, obtained in connection with sensitization to the hapten diphenylcyclopropenone (DPC). The chain recombines TRBV2 with TRBJ1-5; D is ambiguous. The CDR3 sequence: CASSLGGTSNQPQHF. The CDR3 bases are TGTGCCAGCAGCCTCGGAGGTACTAGCAATCAGCCCCAGCATTTT.